The entry below describes one T cell receptor beta chain. Its target is unknown. Time point: blood 2 weeks post-SBRT. Treatment in this sample: 15 Gy SBRT to primary tumor, nephrectomy 4 weeks later. Radiation-treated patients gave blood at baseline, week 2 and week 4. The tumor was a clear cell renal cell carcinoma. This record comes from a study of radiation and T cells in renal cell carcinoma. General study results and limits: In blood, top tumor clones expanded by 2 weeks, shrinking by 4.

Germline V gives CDR1 SGDLS, CDR2 YYNGEE. Trimming stripped 2 bases from V and 0 bases from J, with 11 bases between. The CDR3 has 15 amino acids. Method: immunoSEQ multiplex PCR; TCRdb's copy keeps in-frame clones and lacks some. Of tens of thousands of clones in the sample, around 78% were seen once. Specimen: blood, collected from a patient whose treatment included radiotherapy and nephrectomy. The chain combines TRBV9 with TRBJ1-2; D remains ambiguous. The TCR was taken from a man between 60 and 70 years old with renal cell carcinoma. This CDR3 reads CASSVGGEANYGYTF. The CDR3 DNA follows: TGTGCCAGCAGCGTCGGCGGGGAAGCTAACTATGGCTACACCTTC.